These T cell receptor beta chains were read from a single sample in a study of blood T cells in healthy people across ages. TCRdb reanalysed the 5' RACE reads using MiXCR and keeps one entry per CDR3 protein. Of roughly 730,000 distinct CDR3 sequences listed, 56% were seen once; the top ten hold roughly 25%. The sample was blood. These TCRs come from a man aged 40-49 years in good health. Each CDR3 is given with its conserved first and last residue. Each record gives: CDR3 length, J gene, clone size, D gene, V gene, CDR3 DNA, CDR3 protein. D genes are given only for firm matches. Clone size, where shown, is once, few, many, or a class for clones that have expanded.

CDR3 length: 15
J gene: TRBJ1-5
clone size: once
D gene: .
V gene: TRBV15
CDR3 DNA: TGTGCCACCAGCAGAGATGGGGACGGATTCCAGCCCCAGCATTTT
CDR3 protein: CATSRDGDGFQPQHF

CDR3 length: 18
J gene: TRBJ1-2
clone size: .
D gene: .
V gene: TRBV12-3/TRBV12-4
CDR3 DNA: TGTGCCAGCAGTTACCATATCCCCCGGACAGAAACTAACTATGGCTACACCTTC
CDR3 protein: CASSYHIPRTETNYGYTF

CDR3 length: 13
J gene: TRBJ1-1
clone size: once
D gene: .
V gene: TRBV2
CDR3 DNA: TGTGCCAGCGGCAGGGCAATGAACACTGAAGCTTTCTTT
CDR3 protein: CASGRAMNTEAFF

CDR3 length: 16
J gene: TRBJ2-7
clone size: few
D gene: TRBD1
V gene: TRBV28
CDR3 DNA: TGTGCCAGCAGTTCCCCCCGGGACAGGAGGCCCTACGAGCAGTACTTC
CDR3 protein: CASSSPRDRRPYEQYF

CDR3 length: 17
J gene: TRBJ2-6
clone size: few
D gene: TRBD2
V gene: TRBV6-5
CDR3 DNA: TGTGCCAGCAGTTACTCGAGCCGGGGGGCTGGGGCCAACGTCCTGACTTTC
CDR3 protein: CASSYSSRGAGANVLTF

CDR3 length: 15
J gene: TRBJ2-1
clone size: .
D gene: TRBD2
V gene: TRBV6-5
CDR3 DNA: TGTGCCAGCAGATCGGGAGGCAGTAAAAACAACGAGCAGTTCTTC
CDR3 protein: CASRSGGSKNNEQFF

CDR3 length: 14
J gene: TRBJ2-5
clone size: .
D gene: .
V gene: TRBV20-1
CDR3 DNA: TGCAGTGCTTCAACTAGTCAGGCCCGAGAGACCCAGTACTTC
CDR3 protein: CSASTSQARETQYF

CDR3 length: 13
J gene: TRBJ1-1
clone size: once
D gene: .
V gene: TRBV6-6
CDR3 DNA: TGTGCCGGCAGTTACAGGGTGGGCACTGAAGCTTTCTTT
CDR3 protein: CAGSYRVGTEAFF

CDR3 length: 16
J gene: TRBJ2-1
clone size: few
D gene: TRBD1
V gene: TRBV9
CDR3 DNA: TGTGCCAGCAGCCCCCTCGGACAGGGGTTTTTCAGGGAGCAGTTCTTC
CDR3 protein: CASSPLGQGFFREQFF

CDR3 length: 15
J gene: TRBJ1-1
clone size: .
D gene: .
V gene: TRBV4-2
CDR3 DNA: TGTGCCAACAGCCAAGATGGGGCGGAGGACACTGAAGCTTTCTTT
CDR3 protein: CANSQDGAEDTEAFF

CDR3 length: 18
J gene: TRBJ2-1
clone size: .
D gene: .
V gene: TRBV7-2
CDR3 DNA: TGTGCCAGCAGCTTAGTTGAGAGGGGCCAAGGGAGAAACAATGAGCAGTTCTTC
CDR3 protein: CASSLVERGQGRNNEQFF

CDR3 length: 15
J gene: TRBJ2-7
clone size: .
D gene: TRBD2
V gene: TRBV5-6
CDR3 DNA: TGTGCCAGCAGCCACGGACTAGCGGGAAGCTACGAGCAGTACTTC
CDR3 protein: CASSHGLAGSYEQYF

CDR3 length: 17
J gene: TRBJ2-3
clone size: few
D gene: TRBD2
V gene: TRBV20-1
CDR3 DNA: TGCAGTTCCAAGGGGCTAATTAGCGGGAGTCGCACAGATACGCAGTATTTT
CDR3 protein: CSSKGLISGSRTDTQYF

CDR3 length: 14
J gene: TRBJ1-5
clone size: few
D gene: .
V gene: TRBV27
CDR3 DNA: TGTGCCAGCAGTTTCGTCGCAGCCAATCAGCCCCAGCATTTT
CDR3 protein: CASSFVAANQPQHF

CDR3 length: 14
J gene: TRBJ2-5
clone size: .
D gene: TRBD1
V gene: TRBV24-1
CDR3 DNA: TGTGCCACCAGCGAGGGACAGTACCAAGAGACCCAGTACTTC
CDR3 protein: CATSEGQYQETQYF

CDR3 length: 16
J gene: TRBJ2-1
clone size: .
D gene: TRBD2
V gene: TRBV11-3
CDR3 DNA: TGTGCCAGCAGCTTGTGGTCGCTAGCGGGAGATGATGAGCAGTTCTTC
CDR3 protein: CASSLWSLAGDDEQFF

CDR3 length: 15
J gene: TRBJ2-3
clone size: .
D gene: TRBD2
V gene: TRBV9
CDR3 DNA: TGTGCCAGCAGTCCTAGCGGTCTAGGGACAGATACGCAGTATTTT
CDR3 protein: CASSPSGLGTDTQYF

CDR3 length: 15
J gene: TRBJ2-5
clone size: .
D gene: .
V gene: TRBV24-1
CDR3 DNA: TGTGCCACCAGTGCCATGGGGCTGGTAGAAGAGACCCAGTACTTC
CDR3 protein: CATSAMGLVEETQYF

CDR3 length: 14
J gene: TRBJ2-7
clone size: few
D gene: .
V gene: TRBV7-9
CDR3 DNA: TGTGCCAGCAGCTCCCGGGACAACGATTACGAGCAGTACTTC
CDR3 protein: CASSSRDNDYEQYF

CDR3 length: 16
J gene: TRBJ2-5
clone size: .
D gene: TRBD2
V gene: TRBV7-9
CDR3 DNA: TGCAGCGCCTTGGTCGAGACTAGCGGGAGACAAGAGACCCAGTACTTC
CDR3 protein: CSALVETSGRQETQYF

CDR3 length: 16
J gene: TRBJ2-3
clone size: .
D gene: .
V gene: TRBV7-3
CDR3 DNA: TGTGCCAGCAGCTTAGATTATCCCGGGTCCACAGATACGCAGTATTTT
CDR3 protein: CASSLDYPGSTDTQYF

CDR3 length: 17
J gene: TRBJ2-6
clone size: .
D gene: .
V gene: TRBV4-3
CDR3 DNA: TGCGCCAGCAGCCAAGGAGTCGCAGGGGCTGGGGCCAACGTCCTGACTTTC
CDR3 protein: CASSQGVAGAGANVLTF

CDR3 length: 14
J gene: TRBJ1-6
clone size: .
D gene: .
V gene: TRBV6-5
CDR3 DNA: TGTGCCAGCATGACAAACTCCTATAATTCACCCCTCCACTTT
CDR3 protein: CASMTNSYNSPLHF

CDR3 length: 14
J gene: TRBJ2-3
clone size: .
D gene: TRBD1
V gene: TRBV6-1
CDR3 DNA: TGTGCCAGCACTTCGGGACAGGATTCAGATACGCAGTATTTT
CDR3 protein: CASTSGQDSDTQYF

CDR3 length: 16
J gene: TRBJ2-6
clone size: few
D gene: TRBD1
V gene: TRBV29-1
CDR3 DNA: TGCAGCGTTATCCGGACAGGTAGCTCTGGGGCCAACGTCCTGACTTTC
CDR3 protein: CSVIRTGSSGANVLTF

CDR3 length: 13
J gene: TRBJ2-1
clone size: .
D gene: TRBD1
V gene: TRBV7-9
CDR3 DNA: TGTGCCAGCATCTTAGCAGGGGGCAATGAGCAGTTCTTC
CDR3 protein: CASILAGGNEQFF

CDR3 length: 13
J gene: TRBJ2-7
clone size: .
D gene: .
V gene: TRBV4-2
CDR3 DNA: TGTGCCAGCAGCCAAGTTCCGAGCTACGAGCAGTACTTC
CDR3 protein: CASSQVPSYEQYF

CDR3 length: 14
J gene: TRBJ2-2
clone size: few
D gene: TRBD2
V gene: TRBV24-1
CDR3 DNA: TGTGCCACCAGCGGGACTAGTAACGCCGGGGAGCTGTTTTTT
CDR3 protein: CATSGTSNAGELFF

CDR3 length: 16
J gene: TRBJ1-5
clone size: .
D gene: TRBD1
V gene: TRBV12-3/TRBV12-4
CDR3 DNA: TGTGCCAGCAGTTGGAGGGCAGGGGGAGACAATCAGCCCCAGCATTTT
CDR3 protein: CASSWRAGGDNQPQHF

CDR3 length: 11
J gene: TRBJ2-4
clone size: .
D gene: .
V gene: TRBV6-6
CDR3 DNA: TGTGCCAGCAGCCCTACAGACATTCAGTACTTC
CDR3 protein: CASSPTDIQYF

CDR3 length: 13
J gene: TRBJ1-4
clone size: .
D gene: .
V gene: TRBV28
CDR3 DNA: TGTGCCAGCAGTTTCCCCAATCGTGAAAAACTGTTTTTT
CDR3 protein: CASSFPNREKLFF

CDR3 length: 14
J gene: TRBJ2-1
clone size: .
D gene: TRBD2
V gene: TRBV20-1
CDR3 DNA: TGCAGTGCTAGTTCGAGACTAGCTTTCGATGAGCAGTTCTTC
CDR3 protein: CSASSRLAFDEQFF

CDR3 length: 15
J gene: TRBJ1-2
clone size: .
D gene: .
V gene: TRBV28
CDR3 DNA: TGTGCCAGCCATTGGGGGGTTAGATCTAACTATGGCTACACCTTC
CDR3 protein: CASHWGVRSNYGYTF

CDR3 length: 13
J gene: TRBJ1-2
clone size: .
D gene: .
V gene: TRBV5-4
CDR3 DNA: TGTGCCAGCAGCTTGGGTGGGTCATTAAGCTACACCTTC
CDR3 protein: CASSLGGSLSYTF

CDR3 length: 13
J gene: TRBJ2-7
clone size: .
D gene: .
V gene: TRBV29-1
CDR3 DNA: TGCAGCGTTGTGGATGGGGCAGATGGCGAGCAGTACTTC
CDR3 protein: CSVVDGADGEQYF

CDR3 length: 17
J gene: TRBJ1-2
clone size: few
D gene: TRBD1
V gene: TRBV7-3
CDR3 DNA: TGTGCCAGCAGCTTGGCGGGACAGGGGGTTCTTCGGTATGGCTACACCTTC
CDR3 protein: CASSLAGQGVLRYGYTF

CDR3 length: 15
J gene: TRBJ2-7
clone size: .
D gene: TRBD1
V gene: TRBV28
CDR3 DNA: TGTGCCAGCAGCCCACAGACAGGGATTAGATACGAGCAGTACTTC
CDR3 protein: CASSPQTGIRYEQYF

CDR3 length: 13
J gene: TRBJ2-5
clone size: .
D gene: TRBD2
V gene: TRBV20-1
CDR3 DNA: TGCAGTGCTAGGACTAGCGGGCAAGAGACCCAGTACTTC
CDR3 protein: CSARTSGQETQYF

CDR3 length: 13
J gene: TRBJ1-1
clone size: few
D gene: .
V gene: TRBV12-3/TRBV12-4
CDR3 DNA: TGTGCCAGCAGTTGGGGCATGAACACTGAAGCTTTCTTT
CDR3 protein: CASSWGMNTEAFF

CDR3 length: 17
J gene: TRBJ1-2
clone size: .
D gene: .
V gene: TRBV6-6
CDR3 DNA: TGTGCCAGCAGTTACGGCACAGTTAGTGATCCCAACTATGGCTACACCTTC
CDR3 protein: CASSYGTVSDPNYGYTF

CDR3 length: 17
J gene: TRBJ2-1
clone size: once
D gene: TRBD2
V gene: TRBV2
CDR3 DNA: TGTGCCAGCAGTGAGGCGATACTAGCGGGAGGAGTTAATGAGCAGTTCTTC
CDR3 protein: CASSEAILAGGVNEQFF

CDR3 length: 14
J gene: TRBJ2-3
clone size: .
D gene: .
V gene: TRBV5-1
CDR3 DNA: TGCGCCAGCAGCTTGGACGGGGGTTGGGATACGCAGTATTTT
CDR3 protein: CASSLDGGWDTQYF